Listed below are T cell receptor beta chains from one sample, sequenced in a study of blood T cell repertoires in COVID-19. Sequenced by immunoSEQ multiplex PCR; TCRdb stores in-frame clones only, minus some. Among about 190,000 clones listed, under 90% were seen once. The sequencing sample was made of peripheral blood. These receptors all stem from a man aged 40-49 years with acute or convalescent COVID-19. Each CDR3 is given with its conserved first and last residue. The order of the fields is V gene, J gene, D gene, clone size, CDR3 length, CDR3 DNA, CDR3 protein. D genes are given only for firm matches. Size values are once, few and many counts, or a class for expanded clones, and some rows have none.

>TRBV5-8|TRBJ2-7|TRBD1|once|15
TGTGCCAGCAGACAGACGGGACAGGGCTCCTACGAGCAGTACTTC
CASRQTGQGSYEQYF
>TRBV27|TRBJ1-2|.|.|15
TGTGCCAGCAGTTTCGGCCGACAGCCTTACTATGGCTACACCTTC
CASSFGRQPYYGYTF
>TRBV6-2/TRBV6-3|TRBJ1-1|TRBD1|once|14
TGTGCCAGCAGTTACTCGAGTCAGGGGGCGAGAGCTTTCTTT
CASSYSSQGARAFF
>TRBV5-4|TRBJ1-4|TRBD1|.|15
TGTGCCAGCAGCTCAAAGGACAGGTACAATGAAAAACTGTTTTTT
CASSSKDRYNEKLFF
>TRBV11-3|TRBJ2-3|.|.|14
TGTGCCAGCAGCTTACATAGAGGTTCTGATACGCAGTATTTT
CASSLHRGSDTQYF
>TRBV4-3|TRBJ1-4|.|once|14
TGCGCCAGCAGCCAGTATTCAACTAATGAAAAACTGTTTTTT
CASSQYSTNEKLFF
>TRBV7-8|TRBJ1-2|.|.|15
TGTGCCAGCAGCACCCCTGGACAGAAATTCTATGGCTACACCTTC
CASSTPGQKFYGYTF
>TRBV24-1|TRBJ2-5|.|.|14
TGTGCCACGCATCGGATGGGAGGAAGGGAGACCCAGTACTTC
CATHRMGGRETQYF
>TRBV6-2/TRBV6-3|TRBJ2-5|TRBD2|once|17
TGTGCCAGCAGTTACCTTGGGCTTAGCGGGGGACAAGAGACCCAGTACTTC
CASSYLGLSGGQETQYF
>TRBV7-2|TRBJ1-2|.|.|12
TGTGCCAGCAGCTTAAGGAGCTATGGCTACACCTTC
CASSLRSYGYTF